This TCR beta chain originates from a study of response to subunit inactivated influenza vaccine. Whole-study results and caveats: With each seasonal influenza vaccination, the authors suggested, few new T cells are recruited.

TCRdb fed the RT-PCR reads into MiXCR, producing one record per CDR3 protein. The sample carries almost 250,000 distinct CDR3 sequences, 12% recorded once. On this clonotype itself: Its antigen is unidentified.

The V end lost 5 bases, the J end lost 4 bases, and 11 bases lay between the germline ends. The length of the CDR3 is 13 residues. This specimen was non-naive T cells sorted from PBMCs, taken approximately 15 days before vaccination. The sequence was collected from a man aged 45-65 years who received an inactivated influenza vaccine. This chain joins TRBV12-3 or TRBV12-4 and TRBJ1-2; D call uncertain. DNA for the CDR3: TGTGCCAGCAGTACACGGTTGGTCTATGGCTACACCTTC. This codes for CASSTRLVYGYTF.